This entry lists 20 T cell receptor beta chains sequenced from one sample in a study of T cell repertoires in cytomegalovirus infection. TCRdb analysed the reads with MiXCR anew, one entry per CDR3 protein. This sample yields approximately 500,000 distinct CDR3 sequences, of which approximately 15% are seen a single time; roughly a quarter belongs to the top ten. Sequenced sample: CD8+ T cells from PBMCs. These receptors were taken from a human donor in good health (CMV status not recorded). Some clones in this sample may be carry-over from other donors' samples.

This clonotype has at least ten counts. This chain connects TRBV7-2 to TRBJ2-1; TRBD1 is a possible D gene (7 bases). Germline V gene data show CDR1 as SGHTA and CDR2 as FQGNSA. V gave up 0 bases and J gave up 6 bases, with 15 bases separating them. The CDR3 has 16 amino acids. The CDR3 region is CASSLAGFQGGNEQFF. The CDR3 nucleotides read TGTGCCAGCAGCTTAGCGGGTTTTCAGGGGGGCAATGAGCAGTTCTTC.

The chain recombines TRBV30 with TRBJ2-2, with a weak D call TRBD2 (5 bases). CDR1 is GTSNPN, CDR2 SVGIG, per germline (reference sequence). V lost 3 bases to trimming and J lost 5 bases, with 10 bases between them. There are 13 residues in the CDR3. CDR3 loop: CAWRSGLTGELFF. The CDR3 coding sequence is TGTGCCTGGAGAAGTGGACTTACCGGGGAGCTGTTTTTT.

The sample holds a few counts of this clonotype. This chain connects TRBV3-1 to TRBJ2-1; TRBD1 matches at 7 bases. V lost 4 bases to trimming and J lost 8 bases; unmatched junction nucleotides: 11. Germline CDR1 is LGHDT and CDR2 is YNNKEL (reference sequence). CDR3 size: 15 residues. The CDR3 region is CASSLGGQGADEQFF. The CDR3 DNA is TGTGCCAGCAGCCTAGGGGGCCAAGGGGCAGATGAGCAGTTCTTC.

A few counts support this clonotype. The gene calls are TRBV20-1 and TRBJ1-5, with D tentatively TRBD1 (5 bases). The CDR3 contains 12 residues. Looked up from germline, CDR1 is DFQATT and CDR2 is SNEGSKA (reference sequence). Trimming pared 4 bases from V and 11 bases from J, leaving 15 bases between. CDR3 DNA sequence: TGCAGTGCTATTTTAGGGGAAAGGTCCCAGCATTTT. Amino acid sequence: CSAILGERSQHF.

There are many counts of this clonotype. The chain combines TRBV6-6 with TRBJ1-2; perhaps TRBD1 as D (6 bases). Per the germline V gene, CDR1 is MNHNY and CDR2 is SVGAGI (reference sequence). There are 12 residues in the CDR3. Trimming left V 7 bases short and J 10 bases short, with 16 bases between. This CDR3 is CASTYRDPDYTF. As DNA, the CDR3 is TGTGCCAGCACCTACAGGGATCCTGACTACACCTTC.

This clonotype was seen a few times. J is TRBJ1-1 and V is TRBV7-8, with D possibly matching TRBD1 (5 bases). Trimming stripped 0 bases from V and 0 bases from J, with 20 bases between. Germline V gene lookup returns CDR1 SGHVS and CDR2 FQNEAQ. This CDR3 has 19 amino acids. The DNA of the CDR3 is TGTGCCAGCAGCTTAGCCGGACATCTCCTTCATTTTTTGAACACTGAAGCTTTCTTT. Protein product: CASSLAGHLLHFLNTEAFF. Supplemented by reference TRBV7-8 and TRBJ1-1, the full variable domain reads GAGVSQSPRYKVAKRGQDVALRCDPISGHVSLFWYQQALGQGPEFLTYFQNEAQLDKSGLPSDRFFAERPEGSVSTLKIQRTQQEDSAVYLCASSLAGHLLHFLNTEAFFGQGTRLTVV.

This clonotype appeared many times. The gene calls are TRBV29-1 and TRBJ2-3; 9 bases map to TRBD2. This CDR3 contains 14 residues. The germline CDR1 and CDR2 sequences are SQVTM and ANQGSEA. V shed 2 bases, J shed 7 bases, and the junction held 7 bases outside the gene matches. CDR3 in amino acids: CSVEWREGLNTQYF. CDR3 sequence (DNA): TGCAGCGTTGAATGGCGGGAGGGCCTAAATACGCAGTATTTT.

This clonotype was found many times. V is TRBV28 and J is TRBJ2-7; perhaps TRBD1 as D (5 bases). Deletions cut 6 bases from V and 5 bases from J, with 11 bases between. Germline V gives CDR1 MDHEN, CDR2 SYDVKM. This CDR3 contains 12 residues. CDR3 bases: TGTGCCAGCAGCCTGGTCAGGGACGAGCAGTACTTC. This encodes CASSLVRDEQYF. Variable domain in full (rest from reference TRBV28 and TRBJ2-7): DVKVTQSSRYLVKRTGEKVFLECVQDMDHENMFWYRQDPGLGLRLIYFSYDVKMKEKGDIPEGYSVSREKKERFSLILESASTNQTSMYLCASSLVRDEQYFGPGTRLTVT.

The V and J genes are TRBV9 and TRBJ2-1; tentative D call: TRBD1 (5 bases). The V and J ends lost 3 bases and 0 bases respectively, with 10 bases between them. Germline V lookup: CDR1 SGDLS, CDR2 YYNGEE. The CDR3 extends over 15 amino acids. For the CDR3, the DNA is TGTGCCAGCAGCGAACAGGCGAGCTCCTACAATGAGCAGTTCTTC. Protein sequence: CASSEQASSYNEQFF. The whole variable domain, filled in from reference TRBV9 and TRBJ2-1, reads DSGVTQTPKHLITATGQRVTLRCSPRSGDLSVYWYQQSLDQGLQFLIQYYNGEERAKGNILERFSAQQFPDLHSELNLSSLELGDSALYFCASSEQASSYNEQFFGPGTRLTVL.

This clonotype appeared many times. The CDR3 region has the DNA TGTGCCAGCAGCTTAACCCCGGGACTAGCGGCCGACTCCTACGAGCAGTACTTC. Protein sequence: CASSLTPGLAADSYEQYF. The chain employs TRBV7-9 and TRBJ2-7, with 11 positions matching TRBD2. From germline, CDR1 is SEHNR and CDR2 FQNEAQ (reference sequence). The CDR3 loop spans 18 amino acids. V gave up 2 bases and J gave up 0 bases; unmatched junction bases: 9.

The sample holds a few counts of this clonotype. The rearrangement links TRBV5-6 to TRBJ1-1; no clear D. The CDR3 contains 13 residues. V was clipped by 0 bases and J by 4 bases, with 7 bases between them. Per germline, CDR1 SGHDT and CDR2 YYEEEE. CDR3: CASSLASGTEAFF. The CDR3, as DNA: TGTGCCAGCAGCTTGGCCTCAGGCACTGAAGCTTTCTTT.

This clonotype occurred a few times. The chain recombines TRBV5-1 with TRBJ1-4, with no clear D. CDR1 is SGHRS and CDR2 is YFSETQ in the germline V gene. The CDR3 has 16 residues. V dropped 2 bases and J dropped 0 bases, with 11 bases sitting between them. The CDR3 DNA reads as TGCGCCAGCAGCTTCGCCTTCTTGCCAACTAATGAAAAACTGTTTTTT. Translation gives CASSFAFLPTNEKLFF.

This clonotype has a count of ten or more. The gene calls are TRBV19 and TRBJ2-7, with 8 nucleotides matching TRBD1. Trimming cost V 4 bases and J 3 bases; bases outside gene matches: 8. The germline gives CDR1 LNHDA, CDR2 SQIVND (reference sequence). This CDR3 is built from 15 residues. Here the CDR3 reads CASSSRDRKYYEQYF. The CDR3 bases are TGTGCCAGTAGTAGCCGGGACAGGAAATACTACGAGCAGTACTTC.

This clonotype was observed many times. This chain connects TRBV12-3 or TRBV12-4 to TRBJ1-2; no clear D. This CDR3 spans 16 amino acids. V was pared by 0 bases and J by 1 base, with 12 bases between. The CDR3 DNA reads as TGTGCCAGCAGTTTAGCCCGTGAGAGAAATAACTATGGCTACACCTTC. The encoded protein is CASSLARERNNYGYTF.

This clonotype showed up many times. The rearrangement joins TRBV4-1 to TRBJ1-2, with a weak D call TRBD1 (5 bases). Trimming shortened V by 0 bases and J by 3 bases, and 8 bases separated the two germline ends. This CDR3 has 14 amino acids. Germline CDR1 is MGHRA and CDR2 is YSYEKL. The DNA of the CDR3 is TGCGCCAGCAGCCAAGACGGAGGGGACTATGGCTACACCTTC. Its protein is CASSQDGGDYGYTF.

The chain joins TRBV20-1 to TRBJ2-1; 7 nucleotides agree with TRBD1. The CDR3 consists of 14 residues. CDR1 and CDR2 from the germline V gene are DFQATT and SNEGSKA (reference sequence). After removal of 6 bases from V and 4 bases from J, the junction contained 9 bases not matched to a gene. The chain's CDR3 is CSATPGTAYNEQFF. CDR3 DNA sequence: TGCAGTGCAACCCCCGGGACAGCTTACAATGAGCAGTTCTTC.

This clonotype has at least ten counts. The chain carries TRBV12-3 or TRBV12-4 and TRBJ2-5; possible D gene TRBD1, 6 bases. This CDR3 comprises 14 residues. V lost 7 bases and J 4 bases, leaving 16 bases between the germline ends. The CDR3 DNA reads as TGTGCCAGCATCAAAGAGGGGACACGAGAGACCCAGTACTTC. This gives the protein CASIKEGTRETQYF.

The chain links TRBV13 to TRBJ2-1; D is unclear. Trimming shortened V by 1 base and J by 12 bases, and 13 bases separated the two germline ends. Germline V gives CDR1 PRHDT, CDR2 FYEKMQ (reference sequence). The CDR3 runs 13 residues. The CDR3 sequence is CASSLVQIQGQFF. The CDR3, as DNA: TGTGCCAGCAGCTTAGTTCAGATACAAGGGCAGTTCTTC.

V usage is TRBV3-1 and J usage is TRBJ1-1; TRBD1 matches at 10 bases. This CDR3 has 16 residues. Germline assignment: CDR1 LGHDT and CDR2 YNNKEL (reference sequence). V lost 4 bases and J lost 2; bases outside the gene matches: 7. In DNA form, the CDR3 reads TGTGCCAGCAGCCCTAGGGACAGGGGACGTAACACTGAAGCTTTCTTT. This translates into CASSPRDRGRNTEAFF.

The V gene is TRBV11-2, the J gene TRBJ2-7; weak D call: TRBD2 (6 bases). Between the trimmed V and J ends, which lost 2 bases and 4 bases, there was a span of 12 bases. CDR1 and CDR2 from the germline V gene are SGHAT and FQNNGV. The CDR3 is made up of 14 amino acids. The CDR3 region has the DNA TGTGCCAGCAGCTTATGGAGGGACCCTTACGAGCAGTACTTC. It yields the protein CASSLWRDPYEQYF.